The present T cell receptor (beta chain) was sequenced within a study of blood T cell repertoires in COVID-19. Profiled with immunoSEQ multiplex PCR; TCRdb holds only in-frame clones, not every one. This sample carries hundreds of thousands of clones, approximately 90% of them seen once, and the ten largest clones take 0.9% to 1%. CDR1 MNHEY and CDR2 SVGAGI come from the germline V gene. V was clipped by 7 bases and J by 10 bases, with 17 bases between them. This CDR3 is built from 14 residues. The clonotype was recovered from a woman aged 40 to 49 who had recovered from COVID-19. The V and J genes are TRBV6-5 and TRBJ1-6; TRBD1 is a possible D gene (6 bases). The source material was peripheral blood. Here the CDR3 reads CASKTQGPVSPLHF. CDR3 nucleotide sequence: TGTGCCAGCAAAACACAGGGTCCCGTATCACCCCTCCACTTT.